Following are 13 T cell receptor beta chains from one sample sequenced in a study of T cells in Graves' hyperthyroidism and ophthalmopathy. Researchers took RNA transcripts and amplified the TCR beta CDR3 regions from them. With the HTBI primer set, the TCR CDR3 went through a first round of RT-PCR. TCRdb reprocessed the multiplex PCR reads with MiXCR, giving one entry per CDR3 protein. In the table there are about 360,000 distinct CDR3 sequences, approximately 13% of which are singletons. The sample comprised blood. Receptors originate from a woman younger than 30 with Graves' hyperthyroidism.

This clonotype occurred many times. The CDR3 region is CASSARTGSSGANVLTF. The CDR3, as DNA: TGTGCCAGCTCCGCCCGGACGGGCAGCTCTGGGGCCAACGTCCTGACTTTC. V and J are TRBV2 and TRBJ2-6; D gene ambiguous. In germline, CDR1 is SNHLY, CDR2 FYNNEI. The CDR3 is made up of 17 amino acids. The V and J ends lost 8 bases and 0 bases respectively, with 17 bases between them.

CDR3 amino acids: CASETPNSGNTIYF. In nucleotides, the CDR3 is TGTGCCAGTGAGACCCCGAACTCTGGAAACACCATATATTTT. V gene TRBV19 combines with J gene TRBJ1-3; D is undetermined. Germline loops: CDR1 LNHDA, CDR2 SQIVND (reference sequence). This CDR3 contains 14 residues. Trimming removed 8 bases at V and 0 bases at J, with 11 bases between.

In this sample, this clonotype turned up many times. The V call is TRBV5-4, the J call TRBJ1-1; unclear D gene. From germline, CDR1 is SGHNT and CDR2 YYREEE (reference sequence). With 7 bases removed from V and 2 bases from J, the gap between germline ends came to 18 bases. This CDR3 is built from 15 residues. The CDR3 here is CASSYAGLGNTEAFF. For the CDR3, the DNA is TGTGCCAGCTCGTACGCCGGGCTGGGAAACACTGAAGCTTTCTTT.

This clonotype came up many times. V gene TRBV18 combines with J gene TRBJ2-1; D might be TRBD2 (5 bases). Germline CDR1 KGHSH, CDR2 LQKENI. Trimming left V 6 bases short and J 7 bases short, with 13 bases between. The CDR3 has 13 amino acids. For the CDR3, the DNA is TGTGCCAGCTCGGGGAGCGCAAGGAATGAGCAGTTCTTC. It translates to CASSGSARNEQFF.

This clonotype was picked up many times. The V call is TRBV6-2 or TRBV6-3, the J call TRBJ1-1, with D perhaps TRBD1 (5 bases). Germline V gene sequence: CDR1 MNHEY, CDR2 SVGEGT. This CDR3 region has 13 residues. V dropped 2 bases and J dropped 2 bases, with 6 bases sitting between them. The CDR3: CASSYDSNTEAFF. The DNA of the CDR3 is TGTGCCAGCAGTTACGACAGTAACACTGAAGCTTTCTTT.

As DNA, the CDR3 is TGTGCCAGCAGTTACTGGCAGGGGAACACTGAAGCTTTCTTT. This sequence encodes CASSYWQGNTEAFF. The chain couples TRBV6-5 to TRBJ1-1; tentatively, D is TRBD1 (5 bases). The germline V gene encodes CDR1 MNHEY and CDR2 SVGAGI. CDR3 length: 14 residues. The V and J ends lost 1 base and 1 base respectively, with 7 bases between them.

V gene TRBV4-3 combines with J gene TRBJ2-7; D gene unclear. CDR3 length: 15 amino acids. Trimming left V 0 bases short and J 3 bases short, with 12 bases between. Looked up from germline, CDR1 is LGHNA and CDR2 is YSLEER. CDR3 region: CASSQDPPPNYEQYF. As DNA, the CDR3 is TGCGCCAGCAGCCAAGATCCCCCTCCCAACTACGAGCAGTACTTC.

The chain couples TRBV28 to TRBJ1-6; the D gene is possibly TRBD1 (5 bases). The germline V and J ends were trimmed by 6 bases and 2 bases, with 11 bases remaining between them. Germline assignment: CDR1 MDHEN and CDR2 SYDVKM. There are 15 residues in the CDR3. CDR3 loop: CASSPGGAYNSPLHF. In DNA form, the CDR3 reads TGTGCCAGCAGCCCCGGGGGGGCCTATAATTCACCCCTCCACTTT.

This clonotype has at least ten counts. The V and J genes are TRBV3-1 and TRBJ1-2; D ambiguous. This CDR3 contains 12 residues. Germline assignment: CDR1 LGHDT and CDR2 YNNKEL (reference sequence). V dropped 0 bases and J dropped 13 bases, with 12 bases sitting between them. CDR3 protein: CASSQDYSGPTF. The CDR3 nucleotides are TGTGCCAGCAGCCAAGATTATTCCGGGCCCACCTTC.

This clonotype was seen repeatedly, ten times or more. The chain has TRBV10-3 and TRBJ1-1; 8 nucleotides match TRBD1. Germline CDR1 and CDR2: ENHRY and SYGVKD. CDR3 length: 15 amino acids. J gave up 3 bases and V 4 bases, and 7 bases lay outside the gene matches. The CDR3 DNA follows: TGTGCCATCAGTGCCAGACAGGGGCCAGACACTGAAGCTTTCTTT. This codes for CAISARQGPDTEAFF.

This clonotype was seen a few times. Given a much more abundant clone one base away, this may be a read error. The CDR3 sequence: CASNLLGGRNPGELFF. As DNA, the CDR3 is TGTGCCAGCAACTTGTTGGGAGGGAGGAACCCCGGGGAGCTGTTTTTT. This chain links TRBV7-3 with TRBJ2-2, with 7 bases fitting TRBD2. Germline-derived CDR1 and CDR2 are SGHTA and FQGTGA. The CDR3 contains 16 residues.

Notes on this clonotype: Being one base from a much bigger clone, this may be a read error. The V and J genes are TRBV3-1 and TRBJ2-2; no reliable D call. The CDR3 runs 12 residues. Germline V gene lookup returns CDR1 LGHDT and CDR2 YNNKEL (reference sequence). V was pared by 0 bases and J by 9 bases, with 5 bases between. The CDR3: CASSQDTRELFF. In DNA form, the CDR3 reads TGTGCCAGCAGCCAAGATACCAGGGAGCTGTTTTTT.

This clonotype was seen more than once but under ten times. This sequence joins TRBV7-9 and TRBJ1-1; D perhaps matches TRBD1 (6 bases). V lost 3 bases and J lost 4, with 9 bases in between. This CDR3 contains 13 residues. CDR1 is SEHNR and CDR2 is FQNEAQ in the germline V gene (reference sequence). The CDR3 DNA reads TGTGCCAGCAGCTTGGTGGGGGCCACTGAAGCTTTCTTT. Translating gives CASSLVGATEAFF.